These T cell receptor beta chains were read from a single sample in a study of control samples from healthy donors and cancer patients. The protocol was immunoSEQ multiplex PCR, while the TCRdb copy is restricted to in-frame clones and leaves out a portion. The data show roughly 180,000 clones, around 95% seen once. The sequenced sample was blood. Every receptor here comes from a woman aged 55-70 years in good health. The CDR3 runs from the conserved cysteine through the conserved F or W. A D gene is named only where the DNA matches it firmly. Size is stated for part of the rows, as once, few or many counts, or as a class when the clone is expanded.

TRBJ1-2 TRBV29-1 NA NA TGCAGCGCGGTGGGGGGCGGGGGCTACACCTTC CSAVGGGGYTF
TRBJ2-2 TRBV7-6 NA once TGTGCCAGCAGCAAATCGGAGCGGGGGGAGCTGTTTTTT CASSKSERGELFF
TRBJ1-4 TRBV5-6 NA NA TGTGCCAGCAGCTGGCCGCTCGAGGAAAAACTGTTTTTT CASSWPLEEKLFF
TRBJ1-1 TRBV5-1 NA NA TGCGCCAGCAGCTTGGATGGCAGCCCAAACACTGAAGCTTTCTTT CASSLDGSPNTEAFF
TRBJ2-2 TRBV5-4 NA NA TGTGCCAGCAGCTTGGGGGGTGGGCAGACGAACACCGGGGAGCTGTTTTTT CASSLGGGQTNTGELFF
TRBJ2-7 TRBV30 TRBD1 NA TGTGCCTGGGGGACAGACTACGAGCAGTACTTC CAWGTDYEQYF
TRBJ2-3 TRBV18 TRBD2 NA TGTGCCAGCTCACCCCCGTCCTTTAGCGGGAGGAGCACAGATACGCAGTATTTT CASSPPSFSGRSTDTQYF
TRBJ1-3 TRBV29-1 NA NA TGCAGCGGTGGAGGGGGTGCTGGAAACACCATATATTTT CSGGGGAGNTIYF
TRBJ1-4 TRBV27 TRBD1 NA TGTGCCAGCAGTCCGGACAGGGACGGAGAAAAACTGTTTTTT CASSPDRDGEKLFF
TRBJ1-3 TRBV7-8 NA NA TGTGCCAGCAGCTTAAAGGGAAACACCATATATTTT CASSLKGNTIYF
TRBJ2-5 TRBV5-1 TRBD1 NA TGCGCCAGGCGAAAGGACAGGGGAAAAGAGACCCAGTACTTC CARRKDRGKETQYF
TRBJ2-6 TRBV27 NA NA TGTGCCAGCAGGAGAGGCGGAGAATCTGGGGCCAACGTCCTGACTTTC CASRRGGESGANVLTF
TRBJ1-4 TRBV21-1 NA NA TGTGCCAGCAGCCGACAGGGGGATGATCTCGGGGAAAAACTGTTTTTT CASSRQGDDLGEKLFF
TRBJ1-2 TRBV16 NA NA TGTGCCAGCAGCCAGGGCGTGCAGGGGCAATATGGCTACACCTTC CASSQGVQGQYGYTF
TRBJ1-1 TRBV6-2/TRBV6-3 NA NA TGTGCCAGCAGTCGTACATTGAACACTGAAGCTTTCTTT CASSRTLNTEAFF
TRBJ2-7 TRBV4-3 NA NA TGCGCCAGCAGCCAAGACGACAGGTTAACATACGAGCAGTACTTC CASSQDDRLTYEQYF
TRBJ1-4 TRBV4-2 NA few TGTGCCAGCAGCCAAGCCTGGACAAGTAATGAAAAACTGTTTTTT CASSQAWTSNEKLFF
TRBJ1-5 TRBV27 TRBD1 NA TGTGCCAGCAGTCCATACCCCCGGGGGACAGAAATTAATCAGCCCCAGCATTTT CASSPYPRGTEINQPQHF
TRBJ1-3 TRBV11-1 NA NA TGTGCCAGCAGCTTGCCGAGGGCGCACTCTGGAAACACCATATATTTT CASSLPRAHSGNTIYF
TRBJ1-3 TRBV5-6 TRBD1 few TGTGCCAGCAGCATACAGGGGCGGGACACCATATATTTT CASSIQGRDTIYF
TRBJ2-1 TRBV6-2/TRBV6-3 NA NA TGTGCCAGCAGTTACTCGGGGTTTTCGGATGAGCAGTTCTTC CASSYSGFSDEQFF
TRBJ2-1 TRBV19 NA NA TGTGCCAGTAGTGGGACGGGTTTGAGTGAGCAGTTCTTC CASSGTGLSEQFF
TRBJ1-2 TRBV6-5 NA NA TGTGCCAGCAGCGATAGGGCCCGACGTGGCTACACCTTC CASSDRARRGYTF